The clone carrying this T cell receptor (beta chain) was recorded a few times. Antigen specificity is unknown. The sample originates from a study of T-cell reconstitution after alpha-beta-depleted transplantation in children. Unique molecular identifiers were used to barcode this TCRbeta library. Using its own MiXCR run on the PCR reads, TCRdb lists one record per CDR3 protein. The table lists 900,000 or so distinct CDR3 sequences, 15% to 20% of them singletons. Whole-study findings and limits: High day-60 TCRbeta diversity in some patients came from surviving recipient T cells and thymic progenitors. Newly produced T cells mostly accounted for T-cell counts and diversity one year post-transplant.

This TCR was sampled from a male patient younger than 18 who had a stem cell transplant for acute lymphoblastic leukemia, so the T cells may come from the graft donor. Sequenced material: PBMCs, mostly from graft donor cells, taken 360 days after TCRalphabeta/CD19-depleted stem cell transplant.

In DNA, the CDR3 is TGCAGTGCGGACAGACTAGCGGACGAGCAGTACTTC. Protein sequence: CSADRLADEQYF. The rearrangement links TRBV20-1 to TRBJ2-7; 9 bases are shared with TRBD2. This CDR3 comprises 12 residues. The V segment lost 6 bases and the J segment 5 bases; nucleotides outside the gene matches: 5. CDR1 and CDR2 (germline): DFQATT, SNEGSKA (reference sequence).